The 7 T cell receptor beta chains given below trace back to one sample, sequenced in a study of blood T cell repertoires in COVID-19. Using immunoSEQ multiplex PCR, the repertoire was profiled, and TCRdb retains in-frame clones only, with some absent. The repertoire holds fewer than 250,000 clones, 70% to 90% seen once, with about 5.1% in the top ten. Sequencing was done on a sample of peripheral blood. The receptors originated from a woman aged 70-85 years with active or convalescent COVID-19.

Only one count was recorded for this clone. The chain recombines TRBV13 with TRBJ2-1; TRBD2 is a possible D gene (6 bases). The CDR3 extends over 18 amino acids. Germline V gene sequence: CDR1 PRHDT, CDR2 FYEKMQ (reference sequence). V was trimmed by 1 base and J by 2 bases, leaving 18 bases between them. In DNA form, the CDR3 reads TGTGCCAGCAGCTTAGTCTTAGTCACTAGCACGACCTACAATGAGCAGTTCTTC. Protein sequence: CASSLVLVTSTTYNEQFF. The whole variable domain, remainder taken from reference TRBV13 and TRBJ2-1, is AAGVIQSPRHLIKEKRETATLKCYPIPRHDTVYWYQQGPGQDPQFLISFYEKMQSDKGSIPDRFSAQQFSDYHSELNMSSLELGDSALYFCASSLVLVTSTTYNEQFFGPGTRLTVL.

This clone came up a few times. The rearrangement joins TRBV5-1 to TRBJ2-1; the D gene is possibly TRBD2 (6 bases). Trimming pared 2 bases from V and 6 bases from J, leaving 12 bases between. The CDR3 contains 14 residues. The germline V gene has CDR1 SGHRS and CDR2 YFSETQ. DNA for the CDR3: TGCGCCAGCAGCTTCGGCGGGAATGGCAATGAGCAGTTCTTC. This codes for CASSFGGNGNEQFF.

The chain carries TRBV28 and TRBJ2-2, with TRBD2 matching over 8 bases. The trim removed 1 base at V and 5 bases at J, leaving 0 bases unmatched. There are 14 residues in the CDR3. Germline V gene data show CDR1 as MDHEN and CDR2 as SYDVKM. CDR3 sequence: CASSLLAGTGELFF. The CDR3 DNA sequence: TGTGCCAGCAGTTTATTAGCGGGAACCGGGGAGCTGTTTTTT.

The chain uses TRBV5-1 and TRBJ2-3, with D possibly matching TRBD2 (5 bases). The CDR3 has 15 amino acids. Trimming shortened V by 5 bases and J by 0 bases, and 13 bases separated the two germline ends. Germline CDR1 reads SGHRS; CDR2 reads YFSETQ. The CDR3 loop reads CASSRTDTSTDTQYF. The CDR3 coding sequence is TGCGCCAGCAGTCGGACTGATACTAGCACAGATACGCAGTATTTT.

This clone was seen once. This chain uses TRBV2 with TRBJ1-4, with 7 bases fitting TRBD1. CDR1 is SNHLY and CDR2 is FYNNEI in the germline V gene. Losses at the gene ends were 6 bases for V and 7 bases for J; bases not matched to a gene: 20. The CDR3 is 18 residues long. CDR3 loop: CASRPRRLQGKESEKLFF. For the CDR3, the DNA is TGTGCCAGCAGGCCCCGCAGGTTACAGGGGAAGGAGAGTGAAAAACTGTTTTTT.

The rearrangement joins TRBV27 to TRBJ2-7; D gene unclear. V was shortened by 8 bases and J by 2 bases, with 10 bases between the two germline ends. From germline, CDR1 is MNHEY and CDR2 SMNVEV (reference sequence). The CDR3 runs 12 residues. CDR3 region: CASGEFTYEQYF. The CDR3 DNA sequence: TGTGCCAGCGGAGAGTTCACCTACGAGCAGTACTTC.

The genes are TRBV19 and TRBJ2-7, with TRBD1 matching over 11 bases. Germline V gene lookup returns CDR1 LNHDA and CDR2 SQIVND (reference sequence). This CDR3 is built from 17 residues. Trimming at V came to 5 bases and at J to 4 bases, leaving 13 bases not matched to a gene. The CDR3: CASSPRTGGAFPYEQYF. In DNA form, the CDR3 reads TGTGCCAGTAGTCCCCGGACAGGGGGCGCCTTCCCTTACGAGCAGTACTTC.